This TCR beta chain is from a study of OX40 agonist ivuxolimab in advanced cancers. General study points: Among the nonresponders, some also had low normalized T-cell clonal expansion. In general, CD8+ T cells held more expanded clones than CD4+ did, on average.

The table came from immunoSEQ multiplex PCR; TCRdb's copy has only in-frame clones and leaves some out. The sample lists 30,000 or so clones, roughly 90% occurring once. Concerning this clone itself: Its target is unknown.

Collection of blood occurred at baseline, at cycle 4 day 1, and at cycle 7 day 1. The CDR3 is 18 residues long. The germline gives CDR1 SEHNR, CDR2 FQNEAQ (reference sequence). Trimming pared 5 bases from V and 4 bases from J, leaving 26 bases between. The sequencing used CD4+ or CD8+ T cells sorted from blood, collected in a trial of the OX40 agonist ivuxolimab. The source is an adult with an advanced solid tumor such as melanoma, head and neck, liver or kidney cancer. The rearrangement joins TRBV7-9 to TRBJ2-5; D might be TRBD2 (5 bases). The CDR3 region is CASSLLMPGFGSRETQYF. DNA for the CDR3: TGTGCCAGCAGCCTTTTAATGCCGGGGTTTGGCTCCCGAGAGACCCAGTACTTC. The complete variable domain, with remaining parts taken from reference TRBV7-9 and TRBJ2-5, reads DTGVSQNPRHKITKRGQNVTFRCDPISEHNRLYWYRQTLGQGPEFLTYFQNEAQLEKSRLLSDRFSAERPKGSFSTLEIQRTEQGDSAMYLCASSLLMPGFGSRETQYFGPGTRLLVL.